This TCR beta chain was recovered during a study of blood T cells in healthy people across ages. Study results and caveats: Unknown CMV status may confound age-related changes in expanded clones.

This clonotype occurred a few times. No antigen is known for it. The germline gene is not matched at one end of the junction; a read error may be the cause. The use of a sample-barcoded 5' primer and a J-beta primer mix characterized a second PCR of 7 to 11 cycles. TCRdb analysed the 5' RACE reads with MiXCR anew, one entry per CDR3 protein. The data hold 710,000 or so distinct CDR3 sequences, with about 20% observed a single time. The germline gives CDR1 SNHLY, CDR2 FYNNEI. The CDR3 consists of 14 residues. The sequencing sample was made of blood. This TCR derives from a man between 70 and 80 years old in good health. The chain links TRBV2 to TRBJ2-7; D is perhaps TRBD1 (6 bases). CDR3 region: CASKTGPIPYEQYF. CDR3 bases: TGCGCCAGCAAGACAGGTCCCATCCCCTACGAGCAGTACTTC.